Presented here are 30 T cell receptor beta chains from one specimen sequenced in a study of early T cells in non-severe SARS-CoV-2 infection. TCRdb redid the calling of the 5' RACE reads with MiXCR, one entry per CDR3 protein. This table holds just under 60,000 distinct CDR3 sequences, 8% to 9.5% found once. The sequenced sample consisted of whole blood. All receptors derive from an adult who was a healthcare worker with PCR-confirmed SARS-CoV-2 infection or an uninfected control (not recorded which).

The chain couples TRBV28 to TRBJ1-2; D uncertain. Germline V gene data show CDR1 as MDHEN and CDR2 as SYDVKM. Trimming removed 3 bases from V and 2 bases from J, with 4 bases in between. This CDR3 contains 12 residues. The CDR3 sequence: CASSFLNYGYTF. In DNA form, the CDR3 reads TGTGCCAGCAGTTTTTTAAACTATGGCTACACCTTC.

This clonotype has at least ten counts. The gene calls are TRBV18 and TRBJ1-4; possible D gene TRBD1, 6 bases. The germline V and J ends were trimmed by 2 bases and 0 bases, with 19 bases remaining between them. Germline assignment: CDR1 KGHSH and CDR2 LQKENI. The CDR3 covers 19 residues. Here the CDR3 reads CASSPRGQPDPATNEKLFF. The DNA for the CDR3 is TGTGCCAGCTCACCAAGAGGACAGCCGGACCCTGCAACTAATGAAAAACTGTTTTTT.

This clonotype was counted at least ten times. J is TRBJ2-7 and V is TRBV5-1, with D uncertain. The CDR3 loop spans 16 amino acids. The ends were cut back, 0 bases at V and 4 bases at J, with 17 bases in the middle. Germline lookup yields CDR1 SGHRS and CDR2 YFSETQ. The CDR3 reads CASSLVTAETPYEQYF. In DNA form, the CDR3 reads TGCGCCAGCAGCTTGGTGACGGCCGAAACCCCTTACGAGCAGTACTTC.

This clonotype was recorded many times. This chain joins TRBV6-6 and TRBJ2-7; the match to TRBD2 covers 11 bases. V lost 4 bases and J lost 2; bases outside the gene matches: 10. The germline V gene encodes CDR1 MNHNY and CDR2 SVGAGI (reference sequence). The length of the CDR3 is 17 residues. CDR3 sequence reads: CASSSVSGTSGAYEQYF. The CDR3, as DNA: TGTGCCAGCAGTTCTGTATCCGGGACTAGCGGAGCCTACGAGCAGTACTTC.

This clonotype was counted only a few times. The chain joins TRBV12-3 or TRBV12-4 to TRBJ2-7, with 12 positions matching TRBD1. The J segment lost 5 bases and the V segment lost 6 bases, leaving 8 bases of the junction unmatched. CDR3 length equals 15 residues. The CDR3 loop reads CASSAAGTGGNEQYF. DNA of the CDR3: TGTGCCAGCAGCGCGGCCGGGACAGGGGGCAACGAGCAGTACTTC.

This clonotype was recorded at least ten times. The gene calls are TRBV27 and TRBJ2-7; D remains ambiguous. The germline V gene has CDR1 MNHEY and CDR2 SMNVEV (reference sequence). Trimming left V 6 bases short and J 0 bases short, with 9 bases between. This CDR3 is 13 amino acids long. DNA for the CDR3: TGTGCCAGCAGCTTAAAACTCTCCTACGAGCAGTACTTC. It is translated as CASSLKLSYEQYF.

This rearrangement joins TRBV9 to TRBJ1-6; TRBD1 aligns across 8 bases. Germline lookup yields CDR1 SGDLS and CDR2 YYNGEE. CDR3 length equals 15 residues. The J segment lost 7 bases and the V segment lost 2 bases, leaving 5 bases of the junction unmatched. This CDR3 is CASSVRTGRNSPLHF. The CDR3 DNA follows: TGTGCCAGCAGCGTGAGGACAGGGAGAAATTCACCCCTCCACTTT. The variable domain in full, completed from reference TRBV9 and TRBJ1-6, reads DSGVTQTPKHLITATGQRVTLRCSPRSGDLSVYWYQQSLDQGLQFLIQYYNGEERAKGNILERFSAQQFPDLHSELNLSSLELGDSALYFCASSVRTGRNSPLHFGNGTRLTVT.

This clonotype has at least ten counts. This chain joins TRBV10-3 and TRBJ2-1; a weak D match, TRBD2 (5 bases). This CDR3 is 11 amino acids long. CDR1 ENHRY and CDR2 SYGVKD come from the germline V gene. V lost 4 bases to trimming and J lost 7 bases, with 5 bases between them. The CDR3 is CAISGRNEQFF. Written as DNA, the CDR3 is TGTGCCATCAGTGGGAGGAATGAGCAGTTCTTC.

This clonotype was picked up many times. The V call is TRBV2, the J call TRBJ1-4; D remains ambiguous. Trimming pared 4 bases from V and 4 bases from J, leaving 7 bases between. Germline CDR1 SNHLY, CDR2 FYNNEI. This CDR3 has 13 residues. CDR3 protein: CASSGQLNEKLFF. CDR3 DNA sequence: TGTGCCAGCAGTGGTCAGCTTAATGAAAAACTGTTTTTT. Supplemented by reference TRBV2 and TRBJ1-4, the full variable domain reads EPEVTQTPSHQVTQMGQEVILRCVPISNHLYFYWYRQILGQKVEFLVSFYNNEISEKSEIFDDQFSVERPDGSNFTLKIRSTKLEDSAMYFCASSGQLNEKLFFGSGTQLSVL.

In this sample, this clonotype turned up many times. The rearrangement uses TRBV7-2 and TRBJ2-3; D ambiguous. Germline lookup yields CDR1 SGHTA and CDR2 FQGNSA. The CDR3 is 15 residues long. Trimming took 1 base from V and 2 from J, leaving 10 bases between them. The CDR3 spells CASSLVSGNTDTQYF. DNA of the CDR3: TGTGCCAGCAGCTTAGTGTCAGGAAACACAGATACGCAGTATTTT.

The CDR3 sequence: CASSLPPNYEQYF. The CDR3 nucleotides read TGTGCCAGCAGCTTGCCCCCCAACTACGAGCAGTACTTC. V usage is TRBV5-5 and J usage is TRBJ2-7; D remains unclear. Germline loops: CDR1 SGHKS, CDR2 YYEKEE (reference sequence). The CDR3 is 13 residues long. V was trimmed by 1 base and J by 3 bases, leaving 8 bases between them.

In this sample, this clonotype turned up a few times. The J gene is TRBJ2-3, the V gene TRBV7-2; the match to TRBD2 covers 11 bases. V shed 7 bases, J shed 2 bases, and the junction held 8 bases outside the gene matches. CDR3 size: 16 residues. Per germline, CDR1 SGHTA and CDR2 FQGNSA. The CDR3 bases are TGTGCCAGCAACCCGGGACTAGCGGAGAACACAGATACGCAGTATTTT. Translation gives CASNPGLAENTDTQYF.

The V and J genes are TRBV27 and TRBJ2-7; possibly TRBD1 for D (5 bases). From germline, CDR1 is MNHEY and CDR2 SMNVEV (reference sequence). This CDR3 is 15 amino acids long. V was trimmed by 5 bases and J by 6 bases, leaving 20 bases between them. The CDR3 here is CASSGHSAGLAEQYF. Here the CDR3 DNA reads TGTGCCAGCAGTGGGCATTCGGCAGGGCTGGCCGAGCAGTACTTC.

The sample holds many counts of this clonotype. V gene TRBV3-1 combines with J gene TRBJ1-1, with D unclear. Trimming removed 0 bases at V and 8 bases at J, with 10 bases between. CDR1 and CDR2 from the germline V gene are LGHDT and YNNKEL (reference sequence). CDR3 length: 13 residues. The CDR3 protein is CASSQDKATEAFF. The CDR3, as DNA: TGTGCCAGCAGCCAAGATAAGGCGACAGAAGCTTTCTTT.

This clonotype was counted many times. The chain recombines TRBV28 with TRBJ1-1; D is unresolved. Germline V gene lookup returns CDR1 MDHEN and CDR2 SYDVKM. V lost 10 bases and J lost 6, with 12 bases in between. The CDR3 has 11 residues. For the CDR3, the DNA is TGTGCCACCCGTCTCCCGGCTGAAGCTTTCTTT. Protein product: CATRLPAEAFF.

This clonotype was observed many times. This chain connects TRBV7-2 to TRBJ2-5; D tentatively reads TRBD1 or TRBD2 (6 bases each). Trimming left V 3 bases short and J 5 bases short, with 10 bases between. The V gene's germline CDR1 is SGHTA and CDR2 FQGNSA. CDR3 size: 13 residues. The CDR3 region is CASSFGGPETQYF. CDR3 DNA: TGTGCCAGCAGCTTCGGGGGCCCCGAGACCCAGTACTTC.

This clonotype was found a few times. The V call is TRBV6-2 or TRBV6-3, the J call TRBJ2-2; the D is unclear. Between the trimmed V and J ends, which lost 6 bases and 6 bases, there was a span of 14 bases. CDR3 size: 14 residues. Germline V CDR1 and CDR2: MNHEY, SVGEGT. CDR3 nucleotides: TGTGCCAGCAGGGCTCCTTATTCCGCCGGGGAGCTGTTTTTT. Translating gives CASRAPYSAGELFF.

This clonotype was detected a few times. The V call is TRBV11-2, the J call TRBJ2-2, with TRBD1 matching 7 bases. Trimming took 5 bases from V and 3 from J; bases not matched to a gene: 9. This CDR3 spans 16 amino acids. From germline, CDR1 is SGHAT and CDR2 FQNNGV. The CDR3 DNA reads as TGTGCCAGCAGCCGCCGGGACAGAAGGGACACCGGGGAGCTGTTTTTT. Translation gives CASSRRDRRDTGELFF.

The sample holds many counts of this clonotype. The gene calls are TRBV18 and TRBJ2-1; 7 nucleotides match TRBD2. Trimming cost V 2 bases and J 6 bases; bases outside gene matches: 4. Germline CDR1 and CDR2: KGHSH and LQKENI. CDR3 length: 14 residues. CDR3: CASSPREGFNEQFF. As DNA, the CDR3 is TGTGCCAGCTCACCAAGGGAGGGTTTCAATGAGCAGTTCTTC.

This clonotype has more than one count but fewer than ten. The V gene is TRBV28, the J gene TRBJ2-1; D gene ambiguous. V was trimmed by 6 bases and J by 9 bases, leaving 9 bases between them. The CDR3 runs to 11 residues. The germline CDR1 and CDR2 sequences are MDHEN and SYDVKM. DNA of the CDR3: TGTGCCAGCAGAGTTAGTGGTGAGCAGTTCTTC. It codes for CASRVSGEQFF.

This clonotype was counted between two and nine times. The rearrangement uses TRBV20-1 and TRBJ2-7; TRBD2 matches at 8 bases. Germline CDR1 is DFQATT and CDR2 is SNEGSKA (reference sequence). Trimming at V came to 6 bases and at J to 8 bases, leaving 18 bases not matched to a gene. This CDR3 has 15 residues. The CDR3 DNA follows: TGCAGTGCGCCAGCGGCGGGAGGACTCTCCTCTCAGCAGTACTTC. Translation: CSAPAAGGLSSQQYF.

The gene calls are TRBV11-3 and TRBJ2-1; TRBD1 matches at 9 bases. CDR3 length: 17 amino acids. V lost 5 bases to trimming and J lost 3 bases; unmatched junction nucleotides: 11. Per germline, CDR1 SGHNT and CDR2 YENEEA. CDR3 nucleotide sequence: TGTGCCAGCAGCAGGACAGGGGCGTCCGACTACTACAATGAGCAGTTCTTC. It specifies CASSRTGASDYYNEQFF.

This clonotype was recorded many times. The genes are TRBV4-3 and TRBJ2-1; D ambiguous. CDR3 length: 12 residues. CDR1 and CDR2 from the germline V gene are LGHNA and YSLEER. V lost 1 base to trimming and J lost 10 bases, with 8 bases between them. CDR3 residues: CASSQGIGEQFF. In DNA form, the CDR3 reads TGCGCCAGCAGCCAAGGTATCGGGGAGCAGTTCTTC.

This clonotype was recorded at least ten times. V and J are TRBV7-8 and TRBJ2-7, with TRBD2 identical over 11 bases. Per germline, CDR1 SGHVS and CDR2 FQNEAQ. With V trimmed by 3 bases and J by 0 bases, 10 bases remained unmatched. CDR3 size: 18 residues. CDR3 sequence: CASSFTSGSDAGSYEQYF. As DNA, the CDR3 is TGTGCCAGCAGCTTCACTAGCGGGAGCGACGCCGGCTCCTACGAGCAGTACTTC.

The table lists this clonotype with a few counts. CDR3 residues: CASSRSYEQYF. As DNA, the CDR3 is TGTGCCAGCAGCCGCTCCTACGAGCAGTACTTC. The chain employs TRBV7-2 and TRBJ2-7; D gene ambiguous. This CDR3 is 11 amino acids long. CDR1 and CDR2 from the germline V gene are SGHTA and FQGNSA. The germline V and J ends were trimmed by 5 bases and 0 bases, with 2 bases remaining between them.

This chain links TRBV29-1 with TRBJ2-1; 8 bases match TRBD1. The CDR3 has 16 residues. CDR1 and CDR2 (germline): SQVTM, ANQGSEA. V lost 5 bases to trimming and J lost 5 bases; unmatched junction nucleotides: 14. The CDR3 loop reads CSVLPRGQGTHNEQFF. The DNA for the CDR3 is TGCAGCGTTTTGCCCAGGGGGCAAGGGACACACAATGAGCAGTTCTTC.

This clonotype was observed at least ten times. The genes are TRBV4-1 and TRBJ2-5, with a possible D match to TRBD2 (6 bases). The length of the CDR3 is 13 residues. V lost 2 bases to trimming and J lost 4 bases, with 8 bases between them. CDR1 and CDR2 (germline): MGHRA, YSYEKL. This CDR3 reads CASSQWGGETQYF. As DNA, the CDR3 is TGCGCCAGCAGCCAATGGGGAGGAGAGACCCAGTACTTC.

Ten or more counts support this clonotype. The chain is built from TRBV20-1 and TRBJ2-7, with 8 bases fitting TRBD2. The CDR3 totals 14 residues. The germline V gene encodes CDR1 DFQATT and CDR2 SNEGSKA (reference sequence). With 4 bases clipped from V and 3 bases from J, the junction kept 8 bases outside the gene matches. The CDR3 spells CSATDTSGYYEQYF. DNA of the CDR3: TGCAGTGCTACAGATACTAGCGGTTACTACGAGCAGTACTTC.

This clonotype was counted at least ten times. The chain recombines TRBV5-1 with TRBJ2-1; 12 bases are shared with TRBD2. Germline CDR1 reads SGHRS; CDR2 reads YFSETQ. This CDR3 is 15 amino acids long. The J segment lost 7 bases and the V segment lost 1 base, leaving 3 bases of the junction unmatched. This CDR3 is CASSLRLAGGNEQFF. CDR3 DNA: TGCGCCAGCAGCTTGAGGCTAGCGGGAGGGAATGAGCAGTTCTTC.

This clonotype was detected only a few times. J is TRBJ2-1 and V is TRBV29-1; D might be TRBD1 or TRBD2, each matching 7 bases. The V and J ends lost 7 bases and 7 bases respectively, with 17 bases between them. The CDR3 sequence is 13 residues long. Germline CDR1 and CDR2: SQVTM and ANQGSEA. DNA for the CDR3: TGCAGCGAGCGGGACAGCGGTTCGAATGAGCAGTTCTTC. Translated: CSERDSGSNEQFF.